This TCR beta chain was sequenced for a study of naive and memory T cell subsets (dated by TCRdb to about 2017). The study in broad terms: In the figure summarizing the skin biopsy and whole blood samples, ten or so blood donors, 7 tuberculin skin test biopsies and 3 saline control biopsies were reported. Usually PCR2 was run as a SYBR Green qPCR and stopped at a set threshold, although low-input samples could use end-point PCR (approximately 6 cycles) instead. Broad study findings and their caveats: The RNA-based method was acknowledged as potentially sensitive to TCR transcript changes with T cell activation and differentiation.

There are a few counts of this clonotype. This clone's antigen is unknown. No quality values exist for individual bases; no much larger clone is one base distant. Using 3' ligation of a UMI-containing oligonucleotide to TCR cDNA, the study laid out a robust and sensitive protocol to amplify, sequence and analyze TCRs. For whole blood analysis, under 3 ml of peripheral blood was collected from healthy adult volunteers into Tempus tubes, and RNA was extracted following the manufacturer's instructions. Before reverse transcription, total RNA that had not been cell sorted was treated with RQ1 DNase, with a target input of 1 to 1000 ng. Libraries were prepared from skin biopsies and whole blood so that pipeline robustness could be tested in samples in which T cells form a minority population. Libraries were made using 5' RACE. The ligated cDNA was amplified in four rounds of PCR with nested alpha and beta constant region primers together with the SP2 primer. For the blood and skin samples, reverse transcription of TCR RNA was done with SuperScript IV along with alpha and beta constant region primers. An oligonucleotide carrying the Illumina SP2 primer and a UMI was ligated to the cDNA 3' end using T4 RNA ligase 1. The 12-nucleotide UMI consisted of two random hexamers with an eight-base spacer between the hexamers to prevent hairpin formation. From the second PCR onward, the TCR alpha and beta chain libraries were handled separately, and dual indexing was used for multiplexing. After pooling, the indexed libraries were analyzed by capillary electrophoresis and sequenced on either an Illumina MiSeq or NextSeq. PhiX DNA at roughly 4.5-7.5% was added to the libraries to raise base diversity and improve cluster recognition. As for the authors' bioinformatics: UMIs were extracted from read 2 by Demultiplexor and combined with the TCR sequence from read 1, and reads were split according to sample indices. V and J genes and V-J junctions were identified by Decombinator, which gave every TCR a five-part identifier that included V and J deletions. Collapsinator relied on UMIs to correct both sequencing errors and PCR amplification heterogeneity, producing a UMI-based abundance for each TCR. CDR3Translator turned identifiers into nucleotide sequence, translated that sequence into amino acids, and pulled out CDR3 regions based on terminal motifs. After normalization to the amount of input RNA, the error-corrected alpha and beta TCR counts from blood and from skin were compared. TCRdb redid the processing of the public reads, applying fastp at Q25 and MiXCR, and retained in-frame beta chains. Under each unique CDR3 protein, matching rows form one entry showing the most common genes and DNA. The V and J calls were determined by TCRdb, not by the authors. Recorded for this sample are some 60,000 distinct CDR3 sequences; less than 10% of them occurred a single time. The leading ten clones occupy about 8.9% of the sample.

From the cysteine through the phenylalanine, the CDR3 covers 12 amino acids. Only CDR3 DNA is held: 36 bases, read in frame from base 1. CDR1 and CDR2 are read off the germline V gene as SGHTA and FQGNSA. The trim is 6 bases for V and 6 bases for J, with a gap of 11 bases between the germline ends. The TCR comes from a female donor in good health. In this chain, TRBV7-2 is recombined with TRBJ1-1; the D gene is unclear. The DNA reads as follows: TGTGCCAGCAGTAACATGGGTTCTGAAGCTTTCTTT. The resulting protein is CASSNMGSEAFF.